This T cell receptor (beta chain) was identified in a study of T cell changes during pregnancy in multiple sclerosis. Germline V CDR1 and CDR2: SGHRS, YFSETQ. There are 17 residues in the CDR3. Losses at the gene ends were 5 bases for V and 1 base for J; bases not matched to a gene: 11. The data were produced by immunoSEQ multiplex PCR, yet TCRdb's version contains in-frame clones alone and is incomplete. This sample has under 110,000 clones, with about 90% found just once. The sequence was obtained from a female donor with multiple sclerosis, enrolled in a pregnancy study. The sequencing here drew on peripheral blood, taken in the second trimester of pregnancy. The V and J genes are TRBV5-1 and TRBJ2-7, with 11 bases identical to TRBD2. This CDR3 is CASRNLAGGGKSYEQYF. CDR3 bases: TGCGCCAGCAGGAATCTAGCGGGAGGAGGAAAATCCTACGAGCAGTACTTC.